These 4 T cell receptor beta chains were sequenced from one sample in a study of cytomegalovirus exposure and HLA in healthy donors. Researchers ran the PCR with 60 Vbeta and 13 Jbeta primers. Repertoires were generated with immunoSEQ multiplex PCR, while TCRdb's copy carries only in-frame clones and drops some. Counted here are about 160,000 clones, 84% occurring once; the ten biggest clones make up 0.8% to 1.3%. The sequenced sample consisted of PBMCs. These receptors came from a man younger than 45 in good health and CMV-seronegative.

The chain's CDR3 is CASSYSSSGTGYGYTF. CDR3 nucleotide sequence: TGTGCCAGCAGTTACTCGTCTTCCGGGACAGGCTATGGCTACACCTTC. V usage is TRBV6-5 and J usage is TRBJ1-2; 8 nucleotides match TRBD1. The trim removed 0 bases at V and 4 bases at J, leaving 7 bases unmatched. This CDR3 contains 16 residues. Germline loops: CDR1 MNHEY, CDR2 SVGAGI.

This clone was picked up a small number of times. The CDR3 loop reads CASSATGAGAQYF. The CDR3 nucleotides read TGTGCCAGCAGTGCCACAGGGGCAGGGGCCCAGTACTTC. The V call is TRBV6-6, the J call TRBJ2-5; 7 bases are shared with TRBD1. This CDR3 is built from 13 residues. The junction had 9 bases not matched to a gene; V was cut back by 5 bases and J by 9 bases. CDR1 and CDR2 from the germline V gene are MNHNY and SVGAGI (reference sequence).

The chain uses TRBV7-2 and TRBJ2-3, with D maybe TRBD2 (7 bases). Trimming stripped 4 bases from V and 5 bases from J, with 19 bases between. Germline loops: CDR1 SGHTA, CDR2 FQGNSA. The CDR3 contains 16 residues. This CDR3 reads CASSSRGARVGDTQYF. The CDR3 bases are TGTGCCAGCAGCTCACGGGGGGCGCGGGTGGGAGATACGCAGTATTTT.

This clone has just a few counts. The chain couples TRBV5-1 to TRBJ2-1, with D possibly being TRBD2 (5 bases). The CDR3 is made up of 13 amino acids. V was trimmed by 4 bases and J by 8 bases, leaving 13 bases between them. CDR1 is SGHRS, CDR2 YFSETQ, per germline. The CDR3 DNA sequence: TGCGCCAGCAGCCCGGGAACCCGGGATGAGCAGTTCTTC. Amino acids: CASSPGTRDEQFF.